The 5 T cell receptor beta chains presented below share a single source sample, sequenced in a study of T-cell reconstitution after alpha-beta-depleted transplantation in children. Preparation of the TCRbeta library used unique molecular identifiers. MiXCR, run by TCRdb on the PCR reads, gives a single entry per CDR3 protein. There are 90,000 to 130,000 distinct CDR3 sequences in the sample; about a tenth occur only once, and around 34% lies in the top ten. The sample consisted of PBMCs, taken before TCRalphabeta/CD19-depleted stem cell transplant. The receptor source for this set is a boy between 2 and 10 years old with acute lymphoblastic leukemia, due to receive a stem cell transplant.

In its sample, this clonotype was seen a few times. The chain recombines TRBV5-1 with TRBJ2-7; TRBD1 agrees at 11 bases. This CDR3 spans 16 amino acids. Germline CDR1 SGHRS, CDR2 YFSETQ. Losses at the gene ends were 4 bases for V and 2 bases for J; bases not matched to a gene: 8. The CDR3 sequence: CASSRVGGQGAYEQYF. The CDR3 DNA reads as TGCGCCAGCAGCCGGGTAGGGGGACAGGGGGCCTACGAGCAGTACTTC.

The chain combines TRBV20-1 with TRBJ2-7, with 7 bases identical to TRBD2. V trimming: 0 bases; J trimming: 6 bases; junction bases outside the gene matches: 14. In germline, CDR1 is DFQATT, CDR2 SNEGSKA (reference sequence). The CDR3 consists of 16 residues. DNA for the CDR3: TGCAGTGCTAGAGATTCGGTCCGCGGGAGTATGGTCGAGCAGTACTTC. Residues: CSARDSVRGSMVEQYF.

This chain links TRBV21-1 with TRBJ2-4; no DNA check was done on the table's D call, TRBD1. TRBV21-1 constitutes a pseudogene. The CDR3 totals 18 residues. This CDR3 reads CASSKEIIWRIGKNIQYF. The CDR3, as DNA: TGTGCCAGCAGCAAAGAAATTATCTGGCGCATTGGCAAAAACATTCAGTACTTC.

The rearrangement links TRBV5-1 to TRBJ1-1, with TRBD1 matching 7 bases. Trimming at V came to 2 bases and at J to 2 bases, leaving 3 bases not matched to a gene. This CDR3 spans 14 amino acids. Germline-derived CDR1 and CDR2 are SGHRS and YFSETQ. CDR3 sequence: CASSFQGGNTEAFF. In DNA form, the CDR3 reads TGCGCCAGCAGCTTTCAAGGGGGCAACACTGAAGCTTTCTTT.

The count of this clonotype is one. The rearrangement uses TRBV12-3 or TRBV12-4 and TRBJ2-1; 10 bases are shared with TRBD2. Germline trimming cut 3 bases from V and 9 bases from J; bases unmatched to any gene: 8. The CDR3 totals 15 residues. The CDR3 loop is CASSFGLAVAGEQFF. CDR3 sequence (DNA): TGTGCCAGCAGTTTTGGACTAGCGGTAGCGGGTGAGCAGTTCTTC.